This section outlines one T cell receptor (beta chain) sequence together with its context. Its target is unknown. Deletions cut 1 base from V and 1 base from J, with 10 bases between. The CDR3 sequence is 15 residues long. CDR1 and CDR2 (germline): SGHTA, FQGNSA. This record belongs to a study of PD-1 blockade in classical Hodgkin lymphoma. Study as a whole: Nivolumab was administered to patients intravenously at 3 mg/kg every 2 weeks. Study findings and constraints: Possibly reflecting disease activity or prior therapy, repertoire differences have causes that remain undefined.

After autologous stem cell transplantation all patients relapsed, and prior brentuximab vedotin exposure differed between cohorts. The table came from immunoSEQ multiplex PCR; TCRdb's copy has only in-frame clones and leaves some out. The sample yields 40,000 to 45,000 clones, over 75% seen once. The chain has TRBV7-2 and TRBJ1-2; D remains ambiguous. Sequenced here: peripheral blood mononuclear cells (PBMCs), sampled at baseline. The sequence was obtained from a human donor with classical Hodgkin lymphoma. CDR3 DNA sequence: TGTGCCAGCAGCTTAGACAGCCTGAGTAACTATGGCTACACCTTC. Translation gives CASSLDSLSNYGYTF.